This T cell receptor beta chain was profiled in a study of blood T cell repertoires in COVID-19. The V end was cut by 0 bases, the J end by 9 bases, with 9 bases between. Per germline, CDR1 LGHDT and CDR2 YNNKEL (reference sequence). CDR3 length: 12 amino acids. The authors' processing: Reference gene primer amplification gave estimated nucleated cell counts. Some clones are missing from TCRdb's copy, which holds only in-frame ones; the method was immunoSEQ multiplex PCR. The V and J calls and clone size come from that table; D and trimming were worked out from the DNA. The table lists around 22,000 clones, more than 75% of them singletons. This clone qualifies as large (0.1 to 1%).

Sequences were obtained from peripheral blood. J is TRBJ2-7 and V is TRBV3-1 (or the pseudogene TRBV3-2); no definite D call. The receptor was derived from a human donor with active COVID-19. The donor label of this sample is uncertain. CDR3: CASSQEPTRQYF. The CDR3 DNA reads as TGTGCCAGCAGCCAAGAGCCAACTCGGCAGTACTTC.